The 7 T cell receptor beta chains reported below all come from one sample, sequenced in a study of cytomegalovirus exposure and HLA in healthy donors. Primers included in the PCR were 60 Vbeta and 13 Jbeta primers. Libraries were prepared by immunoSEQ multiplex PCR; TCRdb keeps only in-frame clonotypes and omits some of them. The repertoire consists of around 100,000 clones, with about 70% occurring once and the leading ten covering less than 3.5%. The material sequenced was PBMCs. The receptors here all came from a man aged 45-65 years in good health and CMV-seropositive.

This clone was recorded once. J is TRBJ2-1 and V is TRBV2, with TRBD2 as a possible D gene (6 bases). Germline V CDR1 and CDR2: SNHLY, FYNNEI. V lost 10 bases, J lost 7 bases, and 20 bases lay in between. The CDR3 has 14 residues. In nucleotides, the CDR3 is TGTGCCACGATGGGGACTCCCCTCACGAATGAGCAGTTCTTC. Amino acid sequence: CATMGTPLTNEQFF.

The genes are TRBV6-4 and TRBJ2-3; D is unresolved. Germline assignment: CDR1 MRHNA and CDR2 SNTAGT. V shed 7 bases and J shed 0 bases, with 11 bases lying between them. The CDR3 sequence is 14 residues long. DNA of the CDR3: TGTGCCAGCACTCAACAGTTGAGCACAGATACGCAGTATTTT. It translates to CASTQQLSTDTQYF.

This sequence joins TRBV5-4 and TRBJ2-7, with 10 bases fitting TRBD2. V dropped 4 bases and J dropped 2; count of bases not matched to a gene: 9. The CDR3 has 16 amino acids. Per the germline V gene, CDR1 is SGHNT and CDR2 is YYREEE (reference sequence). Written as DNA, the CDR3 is TGTGCCAGCAGCCGTGGGACTAGCGTCTCAACCTACGAGCAGTACTTC. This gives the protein CASSRGTSVSTYEQYF.

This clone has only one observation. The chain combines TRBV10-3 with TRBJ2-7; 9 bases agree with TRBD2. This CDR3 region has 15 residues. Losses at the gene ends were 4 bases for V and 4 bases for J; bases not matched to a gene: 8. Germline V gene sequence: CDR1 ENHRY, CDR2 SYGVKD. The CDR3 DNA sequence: TGTGCCATCAGTGGGACGGCGGGAGGGTTGTACGAGCAGTACTTC. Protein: CAISGTAGGLYEQYF.

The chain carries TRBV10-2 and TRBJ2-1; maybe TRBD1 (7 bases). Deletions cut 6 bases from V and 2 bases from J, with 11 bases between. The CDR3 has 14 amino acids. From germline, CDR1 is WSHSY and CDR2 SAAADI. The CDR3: CASRGGTAYNEQFF. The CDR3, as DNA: TGCGCCAGCAGGGGCGGGACAGCCTACAATGAGCAGTTCTTC.

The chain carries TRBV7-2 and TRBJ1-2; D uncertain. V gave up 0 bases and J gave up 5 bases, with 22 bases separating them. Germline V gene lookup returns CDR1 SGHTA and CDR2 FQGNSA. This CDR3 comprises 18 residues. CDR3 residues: CASSLASTGPLAPYGYTF. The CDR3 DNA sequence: TGTGCCAGCAGCTTAGCGAGTACCGGGCCCCTAGCCCCTTATGGCTACACCTTC. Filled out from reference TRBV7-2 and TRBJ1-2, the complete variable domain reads GAGVSQSPSNKVTEKGKDVELRCDPISGHTALYWYRQSLGQGLEFLIYFQGNSAPDKSGLPSDRFSAERTGGSVSTLTIQRTQQEDSAVYLCASSLASTGPLAPYGYTFGSGTRLTVV.

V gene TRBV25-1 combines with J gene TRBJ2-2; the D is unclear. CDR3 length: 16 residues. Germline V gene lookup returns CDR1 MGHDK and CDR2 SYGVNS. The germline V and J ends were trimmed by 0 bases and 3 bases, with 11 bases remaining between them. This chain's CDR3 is CASSEYYSADTGELFF. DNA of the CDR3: TGTGCCAGCAGTGAATACTACTCGGCGGACACCGGGGAGCTGTTTTTT.